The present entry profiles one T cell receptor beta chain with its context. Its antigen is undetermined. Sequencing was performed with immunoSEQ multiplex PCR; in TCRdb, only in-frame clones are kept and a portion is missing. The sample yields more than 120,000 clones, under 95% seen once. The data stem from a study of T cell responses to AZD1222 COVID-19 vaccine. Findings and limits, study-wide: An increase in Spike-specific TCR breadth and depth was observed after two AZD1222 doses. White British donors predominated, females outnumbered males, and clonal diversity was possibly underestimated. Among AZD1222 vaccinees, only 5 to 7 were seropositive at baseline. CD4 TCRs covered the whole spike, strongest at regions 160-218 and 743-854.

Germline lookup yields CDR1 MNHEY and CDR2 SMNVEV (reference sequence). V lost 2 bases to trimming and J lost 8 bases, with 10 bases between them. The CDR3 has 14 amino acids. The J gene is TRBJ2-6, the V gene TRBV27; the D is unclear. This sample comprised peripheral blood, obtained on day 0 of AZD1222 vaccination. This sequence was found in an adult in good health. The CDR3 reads CASSLRGTPNVLTF. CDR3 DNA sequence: TGTGCCAGCAGTTTACGCGGTACGCCCAACGTCCTGACTTTC.